The 29 T cell receptor beta chains listed next were all sequenced from one sample in a study of blood T cell repertoires in COVID-19. TCRdb's table, derived via immunoSEQ multiplex PCR, lists solely in-frame clones and lacks some. The table lists 250,000 to 350,000 clones, approximately 85% of them singletons. The sample taken for sequencing was PBMCs or T cells enriched from blood (not recorded which). These receptors were taken from a woman aged 25 to 45 who had recovered from COVID-19.

This rearrangement joins TRBV6-4 to TRBJ1-2; 7 bases line up with TRBD1. Germline values: CDR1 MRHNA, CDR2 SNTAGT. The CDR3 is 13 amino acids. Trimming cost V 11 bases and J 2 bases; bases outside gene matches: 8. The CDR3 DNA reads as TGTGCCGGAAGGGACAGATCCAACTATGGCTACACCTTC. Residues: CAGRDRSNYGYTF.

V is TRBV28 and J is TRBJ1-5; 7 nucleotides align to TRBD1. The germline V gene encodes CDR1 MDHEN and CDR2 SYDVKM. Trimming took 6 bases from V and 5 from J; bases not matched to a gene: 4. This CDR3 has 13 residues. CDR3 loop: CASRRQGDQPQHF. The CDR3 DNA reads TGTGCCAGCAGGAGACAGGGCGATCAGCCCCAGCATTTT. Variable domain in full (rest from reference TRBV28 and TRBJ1-5): DVKVTQSSRYLVKRTGEKVFLECVQDMDHENMFWYRQDPGLGLRLIYFSYDVKMKEKGDIPEGYSVSREKKERFSLILESASTNQTSMYLCASRRQGDQPQHFGDGTRLSIL.

This chain joins TRBV18 and TRBJ1-2; possible D gene TRBD1, 6 bases. The length of the CDR3 is 14 residues. In germline, CDR1 is KGHSH, CDR2 LQKENI. The V and J ends lost 3 bases and 4 bases respectively, with 12 bases between them. CDR3 sequence: CASSPDRISYGYTF. CDR3 bases: TGTGCCAGCTCACCCGACAGGATTTCCTATGGCTACACCTTC.

This rearrangement joins TRBV7-3 to TRBJ2-1; 13 bases are a match to TRBD2. V lost 9 bases to trimming and J lost 7 bases; unmatched junction nucleotides: 6. The germline gives CDR1 SGHTA, CDR2 FQGTGA. The CDR3 contains 14 residues. CDR3 nucleotide sequence: TGTGCCAGTTCCGGGACTAGCGGGAATAATGAGCAGTTCTTC. This sequence encodes CASSGTSGNNEQFF.

The genes are TRBV12-3 or TRBV12-4 and TRBJ1-1; D may be TRBD1 (5 bases). This CDR3 contains 13 residues. V was cut by 3 bases and J by 8 bases, with 13 bases left in between. The CDR3 sequence: CASSFIVGAEAFF. The CDR3 region has the DNA TGTGCCAGCAGTTTTATCGTAGGGGCAGAAGCTTTCTTT.

V usage is TRBV30 and J usage is TRBJ1-2, with TRBD1 matching over 9 bases. The J segment lost 7 bases and the V segment lost 3 bases, leaving 3 bases of the junction unmatched. Germline V gives CDR1 GTSNPN, CDR2 SVGIG (reference sequence). This CDR3 region has 12 residues. The CDR3 DNA reads as TGTGCCTGGAGACAGGGGGCGATTGGCTACACCTTC. Its translation is CAWRQGAIGYTF.

V is TRBV27 and J is TRBJ2-7; 10 nucleotides align to TRBD1. CDR1 and CDR2 from the germline V gene are MNHEY and SMNVEV (reference sequence). J gave up 2 bases and V 6 bases, and 10 bases lay outside the gene matches. This CDR3 is 16 amino acids long. The CDR3, as DNA: TGTGCCAGCAGCCTTCTAACGGGACAGGGGCCCTACGAGCAGTACTTC. Translation: CASSLLTGQGPYEQYF.

V usage is TRBV7-2 and J usage is TRBJ2-7, with TRBD1 matching over 7 bases. V trimming: 1 base; J trimming: 7 bases; junction bases outside the gene matches: 7. This CDR3 is 14 amino acids long. Germline CDR1 and CDR2: SGHTA and FQGNSA. Here the CDR3 DNA reads TGTGCCAGCAGCTTAGTCGACAGGGCGAGGGAGCAGTACTTC. Encoded protein: CASSLVDRAREQYF.

The V call is TRBV15, the J call TRBJ2-1; 8 nucleotides align to TRBD2. Germline lookup yields CDR1 LNHNV and CDR2 YYDKDF (reference sequence). The CDR3 totals 16 residues. Unmatched junction bases numbered 10, after V lost 0 bases and J lost 9 bases. The CDR3 here is CATSRDNRGGLSEQFF. The CDR3, as DNA: TGTGCCACCAGCAGAGATAACCGGGGGGGCCTGAGTGAGCAGTTCTTC.

The V and J genes are TRBV3-1 (or the pseudogene TRBV3-2) and TRBJ1-3; no definite D call. CDR1 and CDR2 from the germline V gene are LGHDT and YNNKEL (reference sequence). The CDR3 extends over 15 amino acids. The V and J ends lost 5 bases and 1 base respectively, with 12 bases between them. DNA for the CDR3: TGTGCCAGCAGCTCTGGCCGTCTGTCTGGAAACACCATATATTTT. Its protein product is CASSSGRLSGNTIYF.

This chain connects TRBV18 to TRBJ2-7, with TRBD2 matching 12 bases. Germline V gives CDR1 KGHSH, CDR2 LQKENI. With V trimmed by 3 bases and J by 6 bases, 6 bases remained unmatched. CDR3 length: 15 residues. CDR3 nucleotides: TGTGCCAGCTCACCGCTAGCGGGGGGGCCTAGCGAGCAGTACTTC. Translated, it gives CASSPLAGGPSEQYF.

The V call is TRBV28, the J call TRBJ1-1; D not certain. CDR1 is MDHEN and CDR2 is SYDVKM in the germline V gene. The CDR3 consists of 13 residues. The V end lost 2 bases, the J end lost 2 bases, and 6 bases lay between the germline ends. The CDR3 DNA reads as TGTGCCAGCAGTTTAGTCGTAAACACTGAAGCTTTCTTT. Translation gives CASSLVVNTEAFF.

This clone was detected once. V and J are TRBV10-3 and TRBJ1-6; D is ambiguous. Trimming removed 2 bases at V and 8 bases at J, with 10 bases between. Germline V gene sequence: CDR1 ENHRY, CDR2 SYGVKD. CDR3 length: 14 amino acids. In nucleotides, the CDR3 is TGTGCCATCAGTGAGGGAGGCCTTTATTCACCCCTCCACTTT. This sequence encodes CAISEGGLYSPLHF.

The CDR3 nucleotides read TGTGCCAGCAGCTTAAGCGGTCCTGAGGATGAGACCCAGTACTTC. Encoded protein: CASSLSGPEDETQYF. The chain has TRBV7-9 and TRBJ2-5, with D possibly TRBD2 on 5 matching bases. There are 15 residues in the CDR3. CDR1 SEHNR and CDR2 FQNEAQ come from the germline V gene (reference sequence). V was clipped by 2 bases and J by 5 bases, with 15 bases between them.

About this clone: An end of the junction differs from the germline gene, which may be a read error. The rearrangement uses TRBV7-3 and TRBJ1-4; TRBD1 might be the D (5 bases). The length of the CDR3 is 12 residues. In germline, CDR1 is SGHTA, CDR2 FQGTGA. The CDR3 here is CASEQGSEQLFF. For the CDR3, the DNA is TGTGCCAGCGAGCAGGGCAGTGAACAACTGTTTTTT. Combining the CDR3 with reference TRBV7-3 and TRBJ1-4 gives the whole variable domain GAGVSQTPSNKVTEKGKYVELRCDPISGHTALYWYRQSLGQGPEFLIYFQGTGAADDSGLPNDRFFAVRPEGSVSTLKIQRTERGDSAVYLCASEQGSEQLFFGSGTQLSVL.

The V call is TRBV28, the J call TRBJ2-7; no clear D gene. With 6 bases removed from V and 5 bases from J, the gap between germline ends came to 11 bases. Germline assignment: CDR1 MDHEN and CDR2 SYDVKM. This CDR3 is built from 12 residues. In DNA, the CDR3 is TGTGCCAGCAGCCTGCTAACCAACGAGCAGTACTTC. This encodes CASSLLTNEQYF.

This clone has just one count. The rearrangement uses TRBV7-9 and TRBJ2-7, with D perhaps matching TRBD1 (6 bases). CDR1 is SEHNR, CDR2 FQNEAQ, per germline (reference sequence). V was shortened by 5 bases and J by 7 bases, with 18 bases between the two germline ends. This CDR3 is 14 amino acids long. The CDR3 sequence: CASSDTQGRQEQYF. The CDR3 nucleotides read TGTGCCAGCAGCGATACACAGGGACGTCAAGAGCAGTACTTC.

This chain uses TRBV14 with TRBJ1-2, with 9 bases aligning to TRBD1. Germline V CDR1 and CDR2: SGHDN, FVKESK. J gave up 8 bases and V 6 bases, and 13 bases lay outside the gene matches. The CDR3 totals 15 residues. As DNA, the CDR3 is TGTGCCAGCAGGCCGGGGACAGGGTATATGGGAGGCTACACCTTC. This codes for CASRPGTGYMGGYTF.

This chain connects TRBV6-5 to TRBJ2-5; perhaps TRBD2 as D (5 bases). The germline V gene encodes CDR1 MNHEY and CDR2 SVGAGI. This CDR3 is built from 13 residues. V was trimmed by 8 bases and J by 1 base, leaving 11 bases between them. This CDR3 is CASLRGAQETQYF. DNA of the CDR3: TGTGCCAGCCTTCGGGGAGCCCAAGAGACCCAGTACTTC.

This chain joins TRBV28 and TRBJ2-1, with 12 bases that match TRBD1. Germline V gene sequence: CDR1 MDHEN, CDR2 SYDVKM. There are 16 residues in the CDR3. Losses at the gene ends were 6 bases for V and 7 bases for J; bases not matched to a gene: 10. CDR3 DNA sequence: TGTGCCAGCAGCTCTCCCCGGGACAGGGGGCGAAATGAGCAGTTCTTC. Protein: CASSSPRDRGRNEQFF.

The chain couples TRBV29-1 to TRBJ1-2; D might be TRBD1 (6 bases). The CDR3 loop spans 15 amino acids. Trimming removed 4 bases at V and 8 bases at J, with 23 bases between. Germline V gene data show CDR1 as SQVTM and CDR2 as ANQGSEA. The CDR3 bases are TGCAGCGTTGTGGTTCACGACAGGAGAGGATGGGGCTACACCTTC. Its translation is CSVVVHDRRGWGYTF.

This chain connects TRBV29-1 to TRBJ1-2; 9 bases align to TRBD1. After removal of 7 bases from V and 3 bases from J, the junction contained 3 bases not matched to a gene. The CDR3 consists of 12 residues. CDR1 is SQVTM and CDR2 is ANQGSEA in the germline V gene. CDR3 region: CSGGDRDYGYTF. DNA of the CDR3: TGCAGCGGGGGGGACAGGGACTATGGCTACACCTTC.

The rearrangement links TRBV5-1 to TRBJ1-4; maybe TRBD1 (5 bases). V lost 0 bases to trimming and J lost 10 bases, with 19 bases between them. The V gene's germline CDR1 is SGHRS and CDR2 YFSETQ. The CDR3 runs 16 residues. The CDR3 loop is CASSLDAYGSGGKLFF. Here the CDR3 DNA reads TGCGCCAGCAGCTTGGATGCCTACGGATCCGGGGGAAAACTGTTTTTT.

V usage is TRBV15 and J usage is TRBJ2-7; D is unresolved. This CDR3 is 15 amino acids long. The V gene lost 1 base and the J gene lost 3 bases, with 13 bases spanning the gap. Germline loops: CDR1 LNHNV, CDR2 YYDKDF (reference sequence). The CDR3: CATSRVPGYLYEQYF. The CDR3 DNA is TGTGCCACCAGCAGAGTGCCGGGTTACCTCTACGAGCAGTACTTC.

V usage is TRBV7-6 and J usage is TRBJ2-3; no clear D. The germline CDR1 and CDR2 sequences are SGHVS and FNYEAQ. V was cut by 5 bases and J by 10 bases, with 10 bases left in between. The CDR3 totals 11 residues. The CDR3 sequence: CASSSKSPQYF. CDR3 DNA: TGTGCCAGCAGCAGCAAGTCCCCGCAGTATTTT.

V gene TRBV7-9 combines with J gene TRBJ2-1, with 9 bases that match TRBD2. The CDR3 contains 16 residues. The ends lost 3 bases at V and 4 bases at J; junction bases unmatched: 7. Looked up from germline, CDR1 is SEHNR and CDR2 is FQNEAQ (reference sequence). The CDR3 nucleotides are TGTGCCAGCAGCTTCTTCGCGGGAGGGCCTTACAATGAGCAGTTCTTC. It encodes CASSFFAGGPYNEQFF.

This clone has just a few counts. V gene TRBV7-9 combines with J gene TRBJ1-5, with a weak D call TRBD1 (6 bases). Germline CDR1 reads SEHNR; CDR2 reads FQNEAQ (reference sequence). V was cut by 4 bases and J by 6 bases, with 13 bases left in between. This CDR3 comprises 14 residues. CDR3 region: CASSSLTGGQPQHF. The CDR3 region has the DNA TGTGCCAGCAGCTCGTTGACAGGCGGTCAGCCCCAGCATTTT. The full variable domain, rest sourced from reference TRBV7-9 and TRBJ1-5, is DTGVSQNPRHKITKRGQNVTFRCDPISEHNRLYWYRQTLGQGPEFLTYFQNEAQLEKSRLLSDRFSAERPKGSFSTLEIQRTEQGDSAMYLCASSSLTGGQPQHFGDGTRLSIL.

This chain joins TRBV5-1 and TRBJ2-7; TRBD1 is a possible D gene (5 bases). V was shortened by 5 bases and J by 0 bases, with 18 bases between the two germline ends. The CDR3 runs 16 residues. Germline CDR1 SGHRS, CDR2 YFSETQ. The CDR3 DNA reads as TGCGCCAGCAGTCCGCGCCCAGGACAACTCTCCTACGAGCAGTACTTC. Translation gives CASSPRPGQLSYEQYF.

The chain carries TRBV19 and TRBJ1-2, with 7 bases matching TRBD1. The germline gives CDR1 LNHDA, CDR2 SQIVND (reference sequence). This CDR3 comprises 16 residues. Germline trimming cut 7 bases from V and 4 bases from J; bases unmatched to any gene: 15. The CDR3, as DNA: TGTGCCAGTAACCAAAAGGAGACAGGGTTGATCTATGGCTACACCTTC. It yields the protein CASNQKETGLIYGYTF.